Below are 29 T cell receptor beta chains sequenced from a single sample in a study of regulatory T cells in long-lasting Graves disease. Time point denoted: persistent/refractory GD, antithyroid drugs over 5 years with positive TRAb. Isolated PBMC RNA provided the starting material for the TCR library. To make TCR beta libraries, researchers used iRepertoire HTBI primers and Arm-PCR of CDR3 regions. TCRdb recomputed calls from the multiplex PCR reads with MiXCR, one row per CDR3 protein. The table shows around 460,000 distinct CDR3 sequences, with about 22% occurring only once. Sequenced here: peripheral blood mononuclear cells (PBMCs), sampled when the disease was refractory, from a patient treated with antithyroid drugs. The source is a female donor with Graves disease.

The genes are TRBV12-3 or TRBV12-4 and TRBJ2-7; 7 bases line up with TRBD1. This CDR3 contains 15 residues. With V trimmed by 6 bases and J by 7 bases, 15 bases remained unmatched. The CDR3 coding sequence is TGTGCCAGCAGCCCGGGACAGCTCATCCCCTGGGAGCAGTACTTC. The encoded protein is CASSPGQLIPWEQYF.

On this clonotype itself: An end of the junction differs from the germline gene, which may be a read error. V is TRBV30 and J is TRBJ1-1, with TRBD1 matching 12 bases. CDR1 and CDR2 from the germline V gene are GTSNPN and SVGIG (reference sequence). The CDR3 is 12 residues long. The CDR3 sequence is CAGTGGASDAFF. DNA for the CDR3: TGTGCCGGGACAGGGGGCGCCTCTGACGCTTTCTTT.

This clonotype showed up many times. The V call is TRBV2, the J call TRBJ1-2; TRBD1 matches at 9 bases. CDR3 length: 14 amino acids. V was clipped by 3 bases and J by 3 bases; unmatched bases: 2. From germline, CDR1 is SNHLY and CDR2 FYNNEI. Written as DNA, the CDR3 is TGTGCCAGCAGTGAGACAGGGGGAGACTATGGCTACACCTTC. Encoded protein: CASSETGGDYGYTF.

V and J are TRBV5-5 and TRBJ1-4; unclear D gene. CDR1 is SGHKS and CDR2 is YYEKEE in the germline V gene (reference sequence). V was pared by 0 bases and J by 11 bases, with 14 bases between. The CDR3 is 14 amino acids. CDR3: CASSLGYPPDKLFF. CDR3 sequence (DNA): TGTGCCAGCAGCTTGGGTTACCCACCGGATAAACTGTTTTTT.

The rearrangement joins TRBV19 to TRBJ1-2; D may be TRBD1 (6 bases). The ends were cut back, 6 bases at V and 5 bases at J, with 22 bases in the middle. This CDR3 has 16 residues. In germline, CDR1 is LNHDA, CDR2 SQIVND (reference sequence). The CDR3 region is CASSLYGQRLGYGYTF. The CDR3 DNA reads TGTGCCAGTAGCCTTTACGGACAGCGCCTGGGTTATGGCTACACCTTC.

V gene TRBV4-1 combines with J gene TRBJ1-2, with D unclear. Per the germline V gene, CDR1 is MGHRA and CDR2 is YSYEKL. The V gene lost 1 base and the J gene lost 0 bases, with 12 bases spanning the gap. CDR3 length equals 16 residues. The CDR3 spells CASSQVIGPSNYGYTF. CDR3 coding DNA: TGCGCCAGCAGCCAAGTGATTGGGCCTTCTAACTATGGCTACACCTTC.

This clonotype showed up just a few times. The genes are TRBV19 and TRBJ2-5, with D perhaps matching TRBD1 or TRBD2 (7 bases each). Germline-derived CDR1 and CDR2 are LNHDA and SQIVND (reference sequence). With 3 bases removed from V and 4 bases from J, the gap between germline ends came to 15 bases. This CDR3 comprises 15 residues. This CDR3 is CASSMQVRGGETQYF. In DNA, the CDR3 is TGTGCCAGTAGTATGCAGGTCAGGGGGGGAGAGACCCAGTACTTC.

CDR3 nucleotides: TGTGCCAGCAGCCAATCAGCGGGCCTCGGTCAGCCCCAGCATTTT. Protein: CASSQSAGLGQPQHF. This chain uses TRBV3-1 with TRBJ1-5; the D is unclear. This CDR3 has 15 residues. Per the germline V gene, CDR1 is LGHDT and CDR2 is YNNKEL (reference sequence). Trimming removed 2 bases at V and 6 bases at J, with 14 bases between.

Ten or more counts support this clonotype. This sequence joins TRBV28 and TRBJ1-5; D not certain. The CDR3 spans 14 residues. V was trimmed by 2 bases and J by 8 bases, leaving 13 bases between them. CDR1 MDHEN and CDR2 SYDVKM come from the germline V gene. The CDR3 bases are TGTGCCAGCAGTTTACGTCTCTTTGGGGAGCCCCAGCATTTT. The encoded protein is CASSLRLFGEPQHF.

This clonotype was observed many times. CDR3 coding DNA: TGTGCCAGCAGCCACCCGGGTTCACCCCTCCACTTT. Its protein product is CASSHPGSPLHF. This chain uses TRBV7-9 with TRBJ1-6, with unresolved D. Germline CDR1 reads SEHNR; CDR2 reads FQNEAQ (reference sequence). V lost 5 bases, J lost 9 bases, and 8 bases lay in between. This CDR3 has 12 residues.

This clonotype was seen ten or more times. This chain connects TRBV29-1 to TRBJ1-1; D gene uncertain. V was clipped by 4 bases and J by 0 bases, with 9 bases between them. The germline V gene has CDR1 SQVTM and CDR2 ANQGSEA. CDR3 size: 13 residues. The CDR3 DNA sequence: TGCAGCGTTGGTTTACAGTTGAACACTGAAGCTTTCTTT. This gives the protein CSVGLQLNTEAFF.

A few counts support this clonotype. The CDR3 reads CASATGGEGQPQHF. DNA of the CDR3: TGTGCCAGCGCAACAGGGGGCGAGGGTCAGCCCCAGCATTTT. This rearrangement joins TRBV10-3 to TRBJ1-5; 9 nucleotides align to TRBD1. The CDR3 sequence is 14 residues long. From germline, CDR1 is ENHRY and CDR2 SYGVKD. V lost 10 bases and J lost 6; bases outside the gene matches: 10.

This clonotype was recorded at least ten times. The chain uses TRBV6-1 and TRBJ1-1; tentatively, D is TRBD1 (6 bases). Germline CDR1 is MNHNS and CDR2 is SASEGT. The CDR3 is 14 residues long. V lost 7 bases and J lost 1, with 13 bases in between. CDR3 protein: CASTETGPNTEAFF. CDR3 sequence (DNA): TGTGCCAGCACCGAGACAGGACCGAACACTGAAGCTTTCTTT.

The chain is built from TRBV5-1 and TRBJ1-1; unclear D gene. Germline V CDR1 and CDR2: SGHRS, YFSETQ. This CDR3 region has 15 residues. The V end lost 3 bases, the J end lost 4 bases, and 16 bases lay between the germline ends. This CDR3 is CASSSMSAWTTEAFF. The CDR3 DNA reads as TGCGCCAGCAGCTCGATGTCTGCCTGGACCACTGAAGCTTTCTTT.

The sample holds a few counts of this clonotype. The CDR3 DNA reads as TGTGCCAGTAGTATAGATTTGTCCGGGTTCCGAGAGACCCAGTACTTC. Translated: CASSIDLSGFRETQYF. The chain has TRBV19 and TRBJ2-5; D is ambiguous. V lost 0 bases and J 4 bases, leaving 15 bases between the germline ends. CDR1 is LNHDA, CDR2 SQIVND, per germline (reference sequence). CDR3 length equals 16 residues.

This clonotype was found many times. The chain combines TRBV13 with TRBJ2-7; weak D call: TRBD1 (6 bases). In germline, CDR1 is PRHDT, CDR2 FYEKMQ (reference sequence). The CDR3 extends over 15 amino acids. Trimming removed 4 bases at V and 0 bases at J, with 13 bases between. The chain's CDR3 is CASSYGQGISYEQYF. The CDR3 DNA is TGTGCCAGCAGCTATGGGCAGGGGATCTCCTACGAGCAGTACTTC.

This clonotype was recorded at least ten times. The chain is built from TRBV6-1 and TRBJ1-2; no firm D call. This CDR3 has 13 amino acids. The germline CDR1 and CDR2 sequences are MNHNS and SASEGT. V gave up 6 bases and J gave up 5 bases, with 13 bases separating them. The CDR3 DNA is TGTGCCAGCAGCTCCCCAATGGGGTATGGCTACACCTTC. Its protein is CASSSPMGYGYTF.

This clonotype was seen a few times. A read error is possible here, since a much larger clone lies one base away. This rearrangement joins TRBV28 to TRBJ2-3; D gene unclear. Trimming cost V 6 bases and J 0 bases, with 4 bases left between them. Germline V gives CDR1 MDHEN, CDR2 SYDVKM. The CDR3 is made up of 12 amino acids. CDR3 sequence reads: CASRFSTDTQYF. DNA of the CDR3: TGTGCCAGCAGGTTCAGCACAGATACGCAGTATTTT.

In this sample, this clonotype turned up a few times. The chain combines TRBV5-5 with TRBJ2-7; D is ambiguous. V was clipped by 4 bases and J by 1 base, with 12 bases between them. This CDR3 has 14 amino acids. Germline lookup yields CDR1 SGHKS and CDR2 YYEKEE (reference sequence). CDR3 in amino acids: CASSTDVTSYEQYF. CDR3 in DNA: TGTGCCAGCAGCACTGATGTAACATCCTACGAGCAGTACTTC. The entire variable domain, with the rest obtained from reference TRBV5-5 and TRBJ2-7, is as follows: DAGVTQSPTHLIKTRGQQVTLRCSPISGHKSVSWYQQVLGQGPQFIFQYYEKEERGRGNFPDRFSARQFPNYSSELNVNALLLGDSALYLCASSTDVTSYEQYFGPGTRLTVT.

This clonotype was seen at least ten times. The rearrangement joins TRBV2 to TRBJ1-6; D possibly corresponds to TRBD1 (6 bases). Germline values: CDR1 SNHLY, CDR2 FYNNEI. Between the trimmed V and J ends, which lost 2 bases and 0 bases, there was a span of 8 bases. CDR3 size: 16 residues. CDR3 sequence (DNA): TGTGCCAGCAGTGAATGGACAGACTCCTATAATTCACCCCTCCACTTT. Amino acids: CASSEWTDSYNSPLHF. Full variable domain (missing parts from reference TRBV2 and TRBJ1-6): EPEVTQTPSHQVTQMGQEVILRCVPISNHLYFYWYRQILGQKVEFLVSFYNNEISEKSEIFDDQFSVERPDGSNFTLKIRSTKLEDSAMYFCASSEWTDSYNSPLHFGNGTRLTVT.

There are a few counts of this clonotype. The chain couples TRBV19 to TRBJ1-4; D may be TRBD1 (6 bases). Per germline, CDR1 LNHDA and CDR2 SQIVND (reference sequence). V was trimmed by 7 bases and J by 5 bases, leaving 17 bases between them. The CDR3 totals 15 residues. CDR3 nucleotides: TGTGCCAGTAAAGAAACAGGGCCGACGAATGAAAAACTGTTTTTT. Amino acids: CASKETGPTNEKLFF.

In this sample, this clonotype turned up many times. The CDR3 nucleotides read TGTGCCAGCAGTGTGTCAGCCTACACCGGGGAGCTGTTTTTT. It translates to CASSVSAYTGELFF. The rearrangement joins TRBV2 to TRBJ2-2, with D uncertain. This CDR3 comprises 14 residues. V was cut by 4 bases and J by 3 bases, with 9 bases left in between. From germline, CDR1 is SNHLY and CDR2 FYNNEI.

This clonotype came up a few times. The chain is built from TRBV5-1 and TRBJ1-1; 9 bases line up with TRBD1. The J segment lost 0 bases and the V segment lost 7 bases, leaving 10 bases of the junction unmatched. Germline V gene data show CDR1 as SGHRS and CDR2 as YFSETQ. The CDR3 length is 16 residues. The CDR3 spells CASREGQGRVNTEAFF. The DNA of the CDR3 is TGCGCCAGCCGGGAGGGACAGGGACGGGTGAACACTGAAGCTTTCTTT.

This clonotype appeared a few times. The CDR3 region is CSVGIGPTDLYGYTF. The CDR3 region has the DNA TGCAGCGTTGGAATAGGACCCACGGATCTCTATGGCTACACCTTC. The chain employs TRBV29-1 and TRBJ1-2; the D is unclear. This CDR3 has 15 residues. Per germline, CDR1 SQVTM and CDR2 ANQGSEA. V lost 4 bases and J lost 4, with 19 bases in between.

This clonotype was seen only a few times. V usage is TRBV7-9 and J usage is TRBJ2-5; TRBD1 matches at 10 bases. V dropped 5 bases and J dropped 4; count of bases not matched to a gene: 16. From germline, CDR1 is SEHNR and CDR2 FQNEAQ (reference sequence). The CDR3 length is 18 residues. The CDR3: CASSLTQPGQGFAETQYF. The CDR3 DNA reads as TGTGCCAGCAGCCTGACACAGCCGGGACAGGGGTTCGCAGAGACCCAGTACTTC.

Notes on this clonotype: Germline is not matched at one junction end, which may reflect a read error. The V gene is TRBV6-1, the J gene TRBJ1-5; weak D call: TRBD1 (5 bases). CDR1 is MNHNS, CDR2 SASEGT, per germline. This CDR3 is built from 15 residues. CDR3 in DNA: TGTGCCAGCAGACCCTGGGCGGGGACGGGGCAGCCCCGGCATTTT. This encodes CASRPWAGTGQPRHF.

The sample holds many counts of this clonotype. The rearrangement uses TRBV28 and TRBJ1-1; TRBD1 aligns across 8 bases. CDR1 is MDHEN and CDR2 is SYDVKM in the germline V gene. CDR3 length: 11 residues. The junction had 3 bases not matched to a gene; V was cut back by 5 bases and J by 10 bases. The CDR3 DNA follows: TGTGCCAGCAGTCCCGACAGGGGAGCTTTCTTT. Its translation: CASSPDRGAFF.

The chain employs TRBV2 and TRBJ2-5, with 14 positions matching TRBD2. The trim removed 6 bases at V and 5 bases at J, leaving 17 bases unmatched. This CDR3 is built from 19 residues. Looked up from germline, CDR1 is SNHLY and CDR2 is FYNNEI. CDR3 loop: CASSYSGLAGGRERETQYF. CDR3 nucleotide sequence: TGTGCCAGCAGCTATAGCGGACTAGCGGGAGGCCGTGAGAGGGAGACCCAGTACTTC. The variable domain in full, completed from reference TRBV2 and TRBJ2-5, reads EPEVTQTPSHQVTQMGQEVILRCVPISNHLYFYWYRQILGQKVEFLVSFYNNEISEKSEIFDDQFSVERPDGSNFTLKIRSTKLEDSAMYFCASSYSGLAGGRERETQYFGPGTRLLVL.

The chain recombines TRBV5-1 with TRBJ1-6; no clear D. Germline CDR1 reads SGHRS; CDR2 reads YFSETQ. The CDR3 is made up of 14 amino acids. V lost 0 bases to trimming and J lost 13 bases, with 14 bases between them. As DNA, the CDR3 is TGCGCCAGCAGCTTGGATTGGGAAGCTCGGCCCCTCCACTTT. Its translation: CASSLDWEARPLHF. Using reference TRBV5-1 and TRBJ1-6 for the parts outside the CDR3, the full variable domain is KAGVTQTPRYLIKTRGQQVTLSCSPISGHRSVSWYQQTPGQGLQFLFEYFSETQRNKGNFPGRFSGRQFSNSRSEMNVSTLELGDSALYLCASSLDWEARPLHFGNGTRLTVT.